This T cell receptor (beta chain) is from a study of cytomegalovirus exposure and HLA in healthy donors. This PCR relied on a set of 60 Vbeta primers and 13 Jbeta primers. Method: immunoSEQ multiplex PCR; TCRdb's copy keeps in-frame clones and lacks some. The sample contains roughly 100,000 clones, approximately 70% of which appear only once. CDR1 and CDR2 (germline): MDHEN, SYDVKM. CDR3 length equals 17 residues. Unmatched junction bases numbered 12, after V lost 2 bases and J lost 9 bases. The chain links TRBV28 to TRBJ1-4; 10 bases are shared with TRBD1. This sequence was found in a man under 40 in good health and CMV-seronegative. Material for sequencing was PBMCs. CDR3 coding DNA: TGTGCCAGCAGTTTACGAGGGGCGGGGACAGGGGATAAAAAACTGTTTTTT. It yields the protein CASSLRGAGTGDKKLFF. The whole variable domain, filled in from reference TRBV28 and TRBJ1-4, reads DVKVTQSSRYLVKRTGEKVFLECVQDMDHENMFWYRQDPGLGLRLIYFSYDVKMKEKGDIPEGYSVSREKKERFSLILESASTNQTSMYLCASSLRGAGTGDKKLFFGSGTQLSVL.